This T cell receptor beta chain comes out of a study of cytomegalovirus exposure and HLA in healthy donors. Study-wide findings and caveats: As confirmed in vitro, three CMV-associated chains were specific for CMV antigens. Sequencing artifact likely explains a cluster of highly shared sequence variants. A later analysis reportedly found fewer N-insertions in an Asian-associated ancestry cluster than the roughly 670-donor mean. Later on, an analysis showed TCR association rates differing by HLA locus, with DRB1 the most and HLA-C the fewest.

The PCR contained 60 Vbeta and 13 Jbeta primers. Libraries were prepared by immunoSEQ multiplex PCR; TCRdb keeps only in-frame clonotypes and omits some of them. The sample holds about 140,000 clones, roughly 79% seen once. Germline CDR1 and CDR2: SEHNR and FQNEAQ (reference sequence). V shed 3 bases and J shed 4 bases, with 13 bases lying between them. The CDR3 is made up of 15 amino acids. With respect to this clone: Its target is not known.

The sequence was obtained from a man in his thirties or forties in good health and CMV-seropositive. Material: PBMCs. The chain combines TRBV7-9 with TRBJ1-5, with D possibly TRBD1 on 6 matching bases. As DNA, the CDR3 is TGTGCCAGCAGCTTTAACAGGGAGGGGAATCAGCCCCAGCATTTT. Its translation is CASSFNREGNQPQHF.